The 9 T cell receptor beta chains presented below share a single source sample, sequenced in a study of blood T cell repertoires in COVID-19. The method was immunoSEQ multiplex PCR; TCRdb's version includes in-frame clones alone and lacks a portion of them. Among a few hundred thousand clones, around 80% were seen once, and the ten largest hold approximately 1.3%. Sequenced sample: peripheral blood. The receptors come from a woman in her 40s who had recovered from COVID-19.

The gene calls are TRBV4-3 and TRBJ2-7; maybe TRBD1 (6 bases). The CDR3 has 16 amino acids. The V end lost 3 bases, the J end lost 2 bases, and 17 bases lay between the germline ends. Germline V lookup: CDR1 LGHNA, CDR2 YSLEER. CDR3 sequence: CASSQEPWDTAYEQYF. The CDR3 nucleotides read TGCGCCAGCAGCCAGGAGCCTTGGGACACCGCCTACGAGCAGTACTTC.

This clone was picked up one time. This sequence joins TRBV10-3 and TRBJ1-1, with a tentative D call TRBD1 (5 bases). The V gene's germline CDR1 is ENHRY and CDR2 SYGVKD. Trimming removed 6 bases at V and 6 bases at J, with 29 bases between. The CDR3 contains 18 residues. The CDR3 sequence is CAIRGGGDGKIPPAEAFF. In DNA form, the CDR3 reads TGTGCCATCAGGGGGGGTGGGGACGGCAAAATACCGCCCGCTGAAGCTTTCTTT.

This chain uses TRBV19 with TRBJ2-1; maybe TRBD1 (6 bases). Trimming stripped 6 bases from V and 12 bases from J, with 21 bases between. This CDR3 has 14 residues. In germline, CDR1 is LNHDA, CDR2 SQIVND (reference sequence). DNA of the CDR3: TGTGCCAGTAGCGTTCCTACTCCAGGGGATCCGCAGTTCTTC. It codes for CASSVPTPGDPQFF.

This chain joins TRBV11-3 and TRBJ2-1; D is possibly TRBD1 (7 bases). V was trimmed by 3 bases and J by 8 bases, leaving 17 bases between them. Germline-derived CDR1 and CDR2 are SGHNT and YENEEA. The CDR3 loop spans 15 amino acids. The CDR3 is CASSFPFGGGDEQFF. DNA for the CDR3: TGTGCCAGCAGCTTCCCCTTTGGAGGGGGCGATGAGCAGTTCTTC.

DNA for the CDR3: TGTGCCAGCAGTTTAAGGGGTTTCGGGGAGCTGTTTTTT. It specifies CASSLRGFGELFF. The genes are TRBV27 and TRBJ2-2; D might be TRBD1 (5 bases). The CDR3 covers 13 residues. Germline V gene lookup returns CDR1 MNHEY and CDR2 SMNVEV (reference sequence). The ends were cut back, 2 bases at V and 7 bases at J, with 8 bases in the middle.

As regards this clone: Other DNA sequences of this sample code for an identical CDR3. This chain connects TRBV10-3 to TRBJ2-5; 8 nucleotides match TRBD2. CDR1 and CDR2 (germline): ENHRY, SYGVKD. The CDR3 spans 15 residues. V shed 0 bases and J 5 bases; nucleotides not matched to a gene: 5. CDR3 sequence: CAISESTAGGETQYF. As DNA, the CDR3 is TGTGCCATCAGTGAGTCGACGGCGGGGGGCGAGACCCAGTACTTC.

This CDR3 is CASSLVQTGYTQYF. The DNA of the CDR3 is TGTGCCAGCAGCTTAGTTCAGACAGGCTATACGCAGTATTTT. The V gene is TRBV11-3, the J gene TRBJ2-3; perhaps TRBD1 as D (6 bases). The CDR3 sequence is 14 residues long. Trimming stripped 1 base from V and 7 bases from J, with 12 bases between. Germline V gives CDR1 SGHNT, CDR2 YENEEA.

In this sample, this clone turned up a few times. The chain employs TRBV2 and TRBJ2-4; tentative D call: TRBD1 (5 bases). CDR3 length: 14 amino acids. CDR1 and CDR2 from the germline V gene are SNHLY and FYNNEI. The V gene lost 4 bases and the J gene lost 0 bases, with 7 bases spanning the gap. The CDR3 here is CASSVGQAKNIQYF. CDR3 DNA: TGTGCCAGCAGTGTAGGACAAGCCAAAAACATTCAGTACTTC.

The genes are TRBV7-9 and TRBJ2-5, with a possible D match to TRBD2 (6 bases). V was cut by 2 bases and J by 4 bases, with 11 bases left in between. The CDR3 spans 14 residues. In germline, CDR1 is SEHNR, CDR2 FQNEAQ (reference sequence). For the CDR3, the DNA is TGTGCCAGCAGCTTACCGGAGGGTGGAGAGACCCAGTACTTC. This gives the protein CASSLPEGGETQYF.